These T cell receptor beta chains were read from a single sample in a study of blood T cell repertoires in COVID-19. Data came from immunoSEQ multiplex PCR; TCRdb stores just in-frame clones and leaves some out. The sample consists of approximately 170,000 clones, 80% to 90% of them appearing once. Material for sequencing was peripheral blood. Source of these receptors: a young man who had recovered from COVID-19. CDR3s include the opening cysteine and the closing phenylalanine or tryptophan. D genes are given only for firm matches. Clone size is stated in some rows and not others, as once, few, many or a class when expanded.

d_gene	v_gene	abundance	j_gene	CDR3nt	CDR3aa
-	TRBV27	once	TRBJ2-7	TGTGCCAGCAGTTTATCGGCACACGGGGAGCAGTACTTC	CASSLSAHGEQYF
TRBD2	TRBV28	-	TRBJ2-2	TGTGCCAGCAGTTTAGGCGGGAGGGGGAACACCGGGGAGCTGTTTTTT	CASSLGGRGNTGELFF
-	TRBV5-1	-	TRBJ2-7	TGCGCCAGCAGCAGTCAGGGACACTCCTACGAGCAGTACTTC	CASSSQGHSYEQYF
TRBD2	TRBV7-2	-	TRBJ2-2	TGTGCCAGCAGCTTAATGGCTAGCGGGCCCGGGGAGCTGTTTTTT	CASSLMASGPGELFF
TRBD1	TRBV10-3	-	TRBJ2-3	TGTGCCATCAGTGACGGACAGGTTCGCACAGATACGCAGTATTTT	CAISDGQVRTDTQYF
-	TRBV5-6	-	TRBJ1-2	TGTGCCAGCATTGCTGACAGATCCTATGGCTACACCTTC	CASIADRSYGYTF
-	TRBV9	-	TRBJ1-1	TGTGCCAGCAGCGGGACAGACTACACTGAAGCTTTCTTT	CASSGTDYTEAFF
TRBD1	TRBV14	-	TRBJ2-2	TGTGCCAGCAGCCAAGTCTTAACAGGGGTAACCGGGGAGCTGTTTTTT	CASSQVLTGVTGELFF
-	TRBV19	-	TRBJ1-5	TGTGCCAGTAGTGCAACCACAGCTCAGCCCCAGCATTTT	CASSATTAQPQHF
TRBD2	TRBV6-2/TRBV6-3	-	TRBJ2-3	TGTGCCAGCAGTTACTCGATGTCGCCTAGCGGGAGGGCCAGAACAGATACGCAGTATTTT	CASSYSMSPSGRARTDTQYF
TRBD1	TRBV6-5	-	TRBJ2-7	TGTGCCAGCAGCCGGGGGACAGGGATCAACGAGCAGTACTTC	CASSRGTGINEQYF
-	TRBV7-2	once	TRBJ1-3	TGTGCCAGCAGCTTTGGGGACAAGTCCAACACCATATATTTT	CASSFGDKSNTIYF
-	TRBV27	once	TRBJ2-7	TGTGCCAGCAGTCCCGGACCGTCCTCGGGGGAGCAGTACTTC	CASSPGPSSGEQYF
TRBD1	TRBV19	once	TRBJ1-4	TGTGCCACCTGTGACAGGGCCCTTAATGAAAAACTGTTTTTT	CATCDRALNEKLFF
TRBD1	TRBV27	-	TRBJ1-1	TGTGCCAGCAGTACTAACGACAGGGGTTATGGAGAAGCTTTCTTT	CASSTNDRGYGEAFF
-	TRBV29-1	few	TRBJ2-7	TGCAGCGTTGCCCTGACACTTGGATACGAGCAGTACTTC	CSVALTLGYEQYF
-	TRBV5-6	-	TRBJ1-3	TGTGCCAGCAGCTTGGGGCAAGTCGCAGGAAACACCATATATTTT	CASSLGQVAGNTIYF
-	TRBV19	once	TRBJ1-3	TGTGCCAGTTCCCCCGTCCAGGCTGGAAACACCATATATTTT	CASSPVQAGNTIYF
TRBD1	TRBV2	-	TRBJ1-3	TGTGCCAGCAGTGAAGCGTCAGGGGGCGGAAACACCATATATTTT	CASSEASGGGNTIYF
TRBD1	TRBV6-2/TRBV6-3	-	TRBJ1-5	TGTGCCAGCAGCGAGGACAGGGGCAATCAGCCCCAGCATTTT	CASSEDRGNQPQHF
-	TRBV4-1	-	TRBJ1-4	TGCGCCAGCAGCCAAGTACGGGTCAGTAGTAATGAAAAACTGTTTTTT	CASSQVRVSSNEKLFF
-	TRBV19	-	TRBJ1-2	TGTGCCAGTAGTATATTAGGCGGGGGCAGTAACTATGGCTACACCTTC	CASSILGGGSNYGYTF
TRBD1	TRBV19	-	TRBJ1-2	TGTGCCAGTAGTATCCCGGACAGGGGCAGCTACACCTTC	CASSIPDRGSYTF
-	TRBV18	-	TRBJ1-3	TGTGCCAGCTCACCCGGACAGAGCTCTGGAAACACCATATATTTT	CASSPGQSSGNTIYF
TRBD1	TRBV11-2	once	TRBJ2-7	TGTGCCAGCAGCAAGACAGGGGGCGGCGAGCAGTACTTC	CASSKTGGGEQYF
-	TRBV5-4	once	TRBJ1-6	TGTGCCAGCAGCATTCGCTACAGGGTGGTGGGCTCCTATAATTCACCCCTCCACTTT	CASSIRYRVVGSYNSPLHF
TRBD1	TRBV6-6	-	TRBJ2-1	TGTGCCAGCAGTTATCTAGGGTCAGGGGGCTACAATGAGCAGTTCTTC	CASSYLGSGGYNEQFF
TRBD1	TRBV10-1	-	TRBJ2-7	TGCGCCAGCAGCCGGGGACAGGGCATTTCCTACGAGCAGTACTTC	CASSRGQGISYEQYF
TRBD2	TRBV6-2/TRBV6-3	-	TRBJ2-1	TGTGCCAGCAGTCCCGGGACTAGCGGAGACGGCTCCTACAATGAGCAGTTCTTC	CASSPGTSGDGSYNEQFF
-	TRBV28	once	TRBJ2-7	TGTGCCAGCAGTCCGGTAGGGGGGGACGAGCAGTACTTC	CASSPVGGDEQYF